Included here is one TCR beta chain sequence, with context. In the original workflow: Counts of nucleated cells, estimated from reference gene primer amplification, were obtained. Profiling relied on immunoSEQ multiplex PCR, and the TCRdb table lists in-frame clones only, not all of them. That table gives V, J and clone size, and the DNA gave D and trimming. The table lists about 87,000 clones, over 80% of them singletons. Per the germline V gene, CDR1 is MNHEY and CDR2 is SVGAGI. Trimming removed 6 bases from V and 0 bases from J, with 15 bases in between. The CDR3 totals 15 residues. This sample is drawn from a study of blood T cell repertoires in COVID-19. Study details: The United States, Italy and Spain supplied acute and convalescent COVID-19 samples. PBMCs, B-cell-depleted T cells, or T cells provided the cDNA or gDNA that made up the material.

The sequence came from a man at least 80 years old with acute or convalescent COVID-19. The chain links TRBV6-5 to TRBJ2-7; D is unresolved. What was sequenced was peripheral blood. In DNA, the CDR3 is TGTGCCAGCAGCTGGGTAGGCGCGGACTCCTACGAGCAGTACTTC. Amino acids: CASSWVGADSYEQYF.